This T cell receptor beta chain originates from a study of blood T cell repertoires in COVID-19. The germline V gene has CDR1 SEHNR and CDR2 FQNEAQ (reference sequence). The CDR3 length is 14 residues. Trimming removed 3 bases at V and 1 base at J, with 8 bases between. This clone was recorded once. Libraries were prepared by immunoSEQ multiplex PCR; TCRdb keeps only in-frame clonotypes and omits some of them. The sample yields roughly 70,000 clones, more than 90% seen once. This rearrangement joins TRBV7-9 to TRBJ2-3, with a possible D match to TRBD1 (5 bases). The TCR comes from a man aged 45-65 years with acute or convalescent COVID-19. The material sequenced was peripheral blood. CDR3 in amino acids: CASSFLRGTDTQYF. CDR3 coding DNA: TGTGCCAGCAGCTTCCTCAGGGGCACAGATACGCAGTATTTT.